This T cell receptor (beta chain) was sequenced in a study of CD8 T cells in Susac syndrome. An amount of RNA that ranged from roughly 0.5 to 1 ug was reverse transcribed with random hexamers. MiXCR, run by TCRdb on the immunoSEQ multiplex PCR reads, gives a single entry per CDR3 protein. Among some 260,000 distinct CDR3 sequences, approximately 81% were seen once, and the ten largest hold approximately 0.12%. Sequencing of TCR beta was performed on blood CD8+ and CD4+ T cells. Germline loops: CDR1 SNHLY, CDR2 FYNNEI. The CDR3 consists of 16 residues. The V and J ends lost 4 bases and 3 bases, in that order; junction bases with no gene match: 2.

The sample was CD8+ T cells from PBMCs. V and J are TRBV2 and TRBJ2-3, with 15 bases identical to TRBD2. The TCR sequence derives from a human donor with multiple sclerosis. The CDR3 region is CASSGTSGRETDTQYF. In DNA, the CDR3 is TGTGCCAGCAGTGGGACTAGCGGGAGGGAGACAGATACGCAGTATTTT.